This T cell receptor beta chain was found in a study of cytomegalovirus exposure and HLA in healthy donors. Worth noting for this clone: Its antigen is not known.

Use of 60 Vbeta and 13 Jbeta primers characterized the PCR. The assay was immunoSEQ multiplex PCR, and TCRdb's table has in-frame clones only and misses some. The sample lists around 100,000 clones; about 62% were seen once. The CDR3 length is 15 residues. CDR1 is LNHDA, CDR2 SQIVND, per germline (reference sequence). Germline trimming cut 1 base from V and 8 bases from J; bases unmatched to any gene: 3. General study findings and limits: Some TCR beta chains (roughly 150 of them) were listed as cytomegalovirus-associated. The classifier reportedly diagnosed cytomegalovirus status with high sensitivity and specificity.

V gene TRBV19 combines with J gene TRBJ2-1, with 12 positions matching TRBD2. The sequencing sample was made of PBMCs. This receptor was taken from a human donor in good health. This CDR3 is CASSIASGRAYEQFF. CDR3 DNA sequence: TGTGCCAGTAGTATAGCTAGCGGGAGGGCCTATGAGCAGTTCTTC.